This TCR beta chain was retrieved from a study of glioma-infiltrating T cells after dendritic cell vaccination. Study background: Dendritic cell vaccination trial patients had either newly diagnosed or recurrent glioblastoma.

As to time point: after dendritic cell vaccination, including at tumor progression/relapse. V was cut by 4 bases and J by 5 bases, with 8 bases left in between. Looked up from germline, CDR1 is MNHNS and CDR2 is SASEGT. This CDR3 is built from 12 residues. TCRB CDR3 was amplified from 2 ug genomic DNA or less. The PCR used 60 V beta and 13 J beta primers. TCRdb's table, derived via immunoSEQ multiplex PCR, lists solely in-frame clones and lacks some. The sample has about 76,000 clones; about nine tenths are singletons. The sample consisted of blood, taken after dendritic cell vaccination. This receptor was identified in a human donor with glioblastoma. V usage is TRBV6-1 and J usage is TRBJ2-5, with D tentatively TRBD1 (6 bases). This chain's CDR3 is CASSVRGETQYF. Written as DNA, the CDR3 is TGTGCCAGCAGTGTGAGGGGGGAGACCCAGTACTTC.